The rows below give T cell receptor beta chains drawn from one sample of a study of blood T cell repertoires in COVID-19. Assay used: immunoSEQ multiplex PCR; TCRdb lists only in-frame clones, some missing. The sample shows around 200,000 clones, 80% to 85% of them seen only once. Sequenced material: peripheral blood. The receptors here all came from a human donor with acute or convalescent COVID-19. The donor label of this sample is uncertain. Each CDR3 is given with its conserved first and last residue. Each record gives: V gene, clone size, J gene, D gene, CDR3 protein, CDR3 DNA. A D gene is named only where the DNA matches it firmly. Rows give clone size only sometimes, using once, few, many, or a class for an expanded clone.

V gene: TRBV7-2; clone size: -; J gene: TRBJ2-7; D gene: TRBD2; CDR3 protein: CASSLEAGGSSYEQYF; CDR3 DNA: TGTGCCAGCAGCTTAGAAGCGGGAGGGAGCTCCTACGAGCAGTACTTC
V gene: TRBV19; clone size: -; J gene: TRBJ1-2; D gene: TRBD1; CDR3 protein: CASSIGPGGDYGYTF; CDR3 DNA: TGTGCCAGTAGTATAGGCCCAGGGGGTGACTATGGCTACACCTTC
V gene: TRBV7-9; clone size: -; J gene: TRBJ1-1; D gene: -; CDR3 protein: CASSLNSLNTEAFF; CDR3 DNA: TGTGCCAGCAGCTTAAACTCTCTTAACACTGAAGCTTTCTTT
V gene: TRBV6-4; clone size: once; J gene: TRBJ2-7; D gene: -; CDR3 protein: CASESKKAESDF; CDR3 DNA: TGTGCCTCCGAATCGAAAAAGGCAGAGAGCGACTTC
V gene: TRBV19; clone size: -; J gene: TRBJ2-3; D gene: -; CDR3 protein: CASSIDGSSKDTQYF; CDR3 DNA: TGTGCCAGTAGTATAGACGGGTCTTCCAAAGATACGCAGTATTTT
V gene: TRBV30; clone size: -; J gene: TRBJ2-5; D gene: -; CDR3 protein: CAWSTSGEETQYF; CDR3 DNA: TGTGCCTGGAGTACATCGGGGGAAGAGACCCAGTACTTC
V gene: TRBV6-5; clone size: -; J gene: TRBJ2-1; D gene: -; CDR3 protein: CASRRDSSLGNEQFF; CDR3 DNA: TGTGCCAGCAGGAGGGACTCATCCCTAGGGAATGAGCAGTTCTTC
V gene: TRBV10-2; clone size: -; J gene: TRBJ2-1; D gene: -; CDR3 protein: CASSVASGSYNEQFF; CDR3 DNA: TGCGCCAGCAGTGTAGCATCGGGTTCCTACAATGAGCAGTTCTTC
V gene: TRBV5-1; clone size: -; J gene: TRBJ1-4; D gene: -; CDR3 protein: CASSPGHPREKLFF; CDR3 DNA: TGCGCCAGCAGCCCGGGACATCCGCGGGAAAAACTGTTTTTT
V gene: TRBV5-1; clone size: -; J gene: TRBJ2-7; D gene: TRBD2; CDR3 protein: CASSLETSGGQYF; CDR3 DNA: TGCGCCAGCAGCTTGGAGACTAGCGGGGGCCAGTACTTC
V gene: TRBV5-5; clone size: -; J gene: TRBJ1-1; D gene: -; CDR3 protein: CASSRAPGINTEAFF; CDR3 DNA: TGTGCCAGCTCCAGGGCCCCAGGGATTAACACTGAAGCTTTCTTT
V gene: TRBV6-1; clone size: once; J gene: TRBJ2-4; D gene: -; CDR3 protein: CASSEQADGAKNIQYF; CDR3 DNA: TGTGCCAGCAGTGAACAGGCAGATGGGGCCAAAAACATTCAGTACTTC
V gene: TRBV28; clone size: -; J gene: TRBJ1-2; D gene: -; CDR3 protein: CASSYRDIGYTF; CDR3 DNA: TGTGCCAGCAGTTACCGGGACATTGGCTACACCTTC
V gene: TRBV7-8; clone size: -; J gene: TRBJ2-4; D gene: -; CDR3 protein: CASTDDWGDNIQYF; CDR3 DNA: TGTGCCAGCACCGATGATTGGGGAGATAACATTCAGTACTTC
V gene: TRBV5-4; clone size: -; J gene: TRBJ2-3; D gene: TRBD2; CDR3 protein: CASSLPGRTDTQYF; CDR3 DNA: TGTGCCAGCAGCTTACCCGGGAGGACAGATACGCAGTATTTT
V gene: TRBV28; clone size: -; J gene: TRBJ2-7; D gene: -; CDR3 protein: CASSRQWRSSYEQYF; CDR3 DNA: TGTGCCAGCAGCCGCCAGTGGAGGAGCTCCTACGAGCAGTACTTC
V gene: TRBV5-1; clone size: -; J gene: TRBJ1-1; D gene: TRBD1; CDR3 protein: CASSTQGQGIIGEAFF; CDR3 DNA: TGCGCCAGCAGCACGCAGGGACAGGGAATTATTGGTGAAGCTTTCTTT
V gene: TRBV5-1; clone size: -; J gene: TRBJ2-3; D gene: -; CDR3 protein: CASSTGSTDTQYF; CDR3 DNA: TGCGCCAGCAGCACAGGTAGCACAGATACGCAGTATTTT
V gene: TRBV25-1; clone size: -; J gene: TRBJ1-5; D gene: -; CDR3 protein: CASSEPGDNQPQHF; CDR3 DNA: TGTGCCAGCAGTGAACCAGGGGACAATCAGCCCCAGCATTTT
V gene: TRBV23-1; clone size: -; J gene: TRBJ2-7; D gene: -; CDR3 protein: CASSDPRAYEQYF; CDR3 DNA: TGCGCCAGCAGTGACCCCAGGGCTTACGAGCAGTACTTC
V gene: TRBV28; clone size: -; J gene: TRBJ1-1; D gene: -; CDR3 protein: CASSSPGTYTEAFF; CDR3 DNA: TGTGCCAGCAGTTCCCCAGGGACTTACACTGAAGCTTTCTTT
V gene: TRBV11-2; clone size: -; J gene: TRBJ2-7; D gene: -; CDR3 protein: CASSPGSASREQYF; CDR3 DNA: TGTGCCAGCAGCCCCGGGTCTGCTTCGAGGGAGCAGTACTTC
V gene: TRBV7-9; clone size: -; J gene: TRBJ2-1; D gene: TRBD2; CDR3 protein: CASSLGGGAYNEQFF; CDR3 DNA: TGTGCCAGCAGCTTAGGCGGGGGGGCCTACAATGAGCAGTTCTTC
V gene: TRBV7-2; clone size: few; J gene: TRBJ1-1; D gene: -; CDR3 protein: CASSLAWGGVGTEAFF; CDR3 DNA: TGTGCCAGCAGCTTAGCTTGGGGGGGAGTTGGCACTGAAGCTTTCTTT
V gene: TRBV3-1/TRBV3-2; clone size: -; J gene: TRBJ1-1; D gene: TRBD1; CDR3 protein: CASTSAGGNTEAFF; CDR3 DNA: TGTGCCAGCACTTCCGCAGGGGGCAACACTGAAGCTTTCTTT
V gene: TRBV25-1; clone size: -; J gene: TRBJ2-5; D gene: TRBD2; CDR3 protein: CASSEWEGLETQYF; CDR3 DNA: TGTGCCAGCAGTGAGTGGGAGGGCCTAGAGACCCAGTACTTC
V gene: TRBV12-5; clone size: -; J gene: TRBJ2-7; D gene: -; CDR3 protein: CASGPPGDLDEQYF; CDR3 DNA: TGTGCTAGTGGTCCACCAGGGGATCTCGACGAGCAGTACTTC
V gene: TRBV11-2; clone size: -; J gene: TRBJ1-1; D gene: -; CDR3 protein: CASTLSPGGAKNTEAFF; CDR3 DNA: TGTGCCAGCACTTTATCTCCGGGGGGCGCGAAAAACACTGAAGCTTTCTTT
V gene: TRBV10-3; clone size: -; J gene: TRBJ1-4; D gene: -; CDR3 protein: CAISESIRANEKLFF; CDR3 DNA: TGTGCCATCAGTGAGTCGATCCGGGCTAATGAAAAACTGTTTTTT
V gene: TRBV3-1/TRBV3-2; clone size: -; J gene: TRBJ2-6; D gene: -; CDR3 protein: CASSQPGANVLTF; CDR3 DNA: TGTGCCAGCAGCCAACCGGGGGCCAACGTCCTGACTTTC
V gene: TRBV10-2; clone size: few; J gene: TRBJ2-2; D gene: -; CDR3 protein: CASKIGGGNTGELFF; CDR3 DNA: TGCGCCAGCAAAATAGGGGGGGGGAACACCGGGGAGCTGTTTTTT
V gene: TRBV28; clone size: -; J gene: TRBJ2-2; D gene: TRBD1; CDR3 protein: CASSPPGTGNTGELFF; CDR3 DNA: TGTGCCAGCAGCCCCCCCGGGACAGGTAACACCGGGGAGCTGTTTTTT
V gene: TRBV11-2; clone size: -; J gene: TRBJ2-1; D gene: -; CDR3 protein: CASSSGHLISHEQFF; CDR3 DNA: TGTGCCAGCAGCTCTGGGCACCTCATCTCCCATGAGCAGTTCTTC
V gene: TRBV18; clone size: -; J gene: TRBJ2-1; D gene: TRBD2; CDR3 protein: CASSQLAGGSYNEQFF; CDR3 DNA: TGTGCCAGCTCTCAACTAGCGGGGGGATCCTACAATGAGCAGTTCTTC
V gene: TRBV5-1; clone size: few; J gene: TRBJ2-2; D gene: TRBD1; CDR3 protein: CASSSGQGVPGELFF; CDR3 DNA: TGCGCCAGCAGCTCAGGACAGGGGGTCCCCGGGGAGCTGTTTTTT
V gene: TRBV11-2; clone size: -; J gene: TRBJ2-3; D gene: -; CDR3 protein: CASSLGSEGDTQYF; CDR3 DNA: TGTGCCAGCAGCTTAGGATCCGAGGGAGATACGCAGTATTTT
V gene: TRBV4-1; clone size: -; J gene: TRBJ1-6; D gene: -; CDR3 protein: CASSQDRGGMSYNSPLHF; CDR3 DNA: TGCGCCAGCAGCCAAGATAGGGGGGGGATGTCCTATAATTCACCCCTCCACTTT
V gene: TRBV7-9; clone size: -; J gene: TRBJ1-1; D gene: -; CDR3 protein: CASSLTTGLGTEAFF; CDR3 DNA: TGTGCCAGCAGCTTAACTACAGGGTTAGGCACTGAAGCTTTCTTT
V gene: TRBV4-1; clone size: -; J gene: TRBJ2-1; D gene: TRBD2; CDR3 protein: CASSQEPSGGAFREQFF; CDR3 DNA: TGCGCCAGCAGCCAAGAGCCTAGCGGGGGGGCCTTCCGTGAGCAGTTCTTC
V gene: TRBV2; clone size: few; J gene: TRBJ1-1; D gene: TRBD1; CDR3 protein: CASSASGTGPNTEAFF; CDR3 DNA: TGTGCCAGCTCGGCATCCGGGACAGGGCCGAACACTGAAGCTTTCTTT
V gene: TRBV28; clone size: -; J gene: TRBJ1-5; D gene: TRBD1; CDR3 protein: CASSPSLTGVQPQHF; CDR3 DNA: TGTGCCAGCAGTCCCTCTCTGACAGGGGTTCAGCCCCAGCATTTT
V gene: TRBV13; clone size: few; J gene: TRBJ2-7; D gene: TRBD2; CDR3 protein: CASSSPGTSGSYEQYF; CDR3 DNA: TGTGCCAGCAGCTCCCCCGGGACTAGCGGATCCTACGAGCAGTACTTC
V gene: TRBV4-2; clone size: -; J gene: TRBJ1-3; D gene: -; CDR3 protein: CASSQGGFDGNTIYF; CDR3 DNA: TGTGCCAGCAGCCAAGGAGGGTTTGATGGAAACACCATATATTTT
V gene: TRBV4-1; clone size: -; J gene: TRBJ2-7; D gene: -; CDR3 protein: CASSQVTGTLITYEQYF; CDR3 DNA: TGCGCCAGCAGCCAAGTTACGGGGACTTTAATTACCTACGAGCAGTACTTC
V gene: TRBV7-9; clone size: -; J gene: TRBJ1-1; D gene: -; CDR3 protein: CASSNRQSGLEAFF; CDR3 DNA: TGTGCCAGCAGCAACCGACAGTCGGGCCTCGAAGCTTTCTTT
V gene: TRBV2; clone size: -; J gene: TRBJ1-1; D gene: -; CDR3 protein: CASILYLGVNTEAFF; CDR3 DNA: TGTGCCAGCATTCTATATTTAGGGGTGAACACTGAAGCTTTCTTT
V gene: TRBV2; clone size: -; J gene: TRBJ1-5; D gene: -; CDR3 protein: CASRQSLNQPQHF; CDR3 DNA: TGTGCCAGCAGACAGTCATTGAATCAGCCCCAGCATTTT
V gene: TRBV5-6; clone size: few; J gene: TRBJ1-2; D gene: TRBD1; CDR3 protein: CASSLDRGRNYGYTF; CDR3 DNA: TGTGCCAGCAGCTTGGACAGGGGGCGCAACTATGGCTACACCTTC
V gene: TRBV5-4; clone size: -; J gene: TRBJ2-5; D gene: -; CDR3 protein: CASSSTRLTSTETQYF; CDR3 DNA: TGTGCCAGCAGCTCGACCCGCCTCACTAGTACGGAGACCCAGTACTTC
V gene: TRBV2; clone size: few; J gene: TRBJ1-1; D gene: TRBD1; CDR3 protein: CASSRTGRVTEAFF; CDR3 DNA: TGTGCCAGCAGTCGGACAGGGAGGGTCACTGAAGCTTTCTTT
V gene: TRBV7-8; clone size: -; J gene: TRBJ2-1; D gene: -; CDR3 protein: CASSLGRVNEQFF; CDR3 DNA: TGTGCCAGCAGCTTAGGACGGGTCAATGAGCAGTTCTTC
V gene: TRBV7-2; clone size: -; J gene: TRBJ2-5; D gene: TRBD2; CDR3 protein: CASSLRGTRQETQYF; CDR3 DNA: TGTGCCAGCAGCTTACGGGGGACTAGACAAGAGACCCAGTACTTC
V gene: TRBV7-3; clone size: -; J gene: TRBJ2-5; D gene: TRBD1; CDR3 protein: CASSLNQGAKETQYF; CDR3 DNA: TGTGCCAGCAGCTTAAATCAGGGGGCAAAAGAGACCCAGTACTTC
V gene: TRBV7-9; clone size: -; J gene: TRBJ2-7; D gene: TRBD2; CDR3 protein: CASSLPGGSGRAYEQYF; CDR3 DNA: TGTGCCAGCAGCTTGCCGGGGGGTAGCGGGAGGGCCTACGAGCAGTACTTC
V gene: TRBV6-1; clone size: -; J gene: TRBJ2-3; D gene: TRBD2; CDR3 protein: CASSERGLAGLGTDTQYF; CDR3 DNA: TGTGCCAGCAGTGAAAGGGGGTTAGCGGGACTGGGCACAGATACGCAGTATTTT
V gene: TRBV6-5; clone size: -; J gene: TRBJ2-7; D gene: TRBD2; CDR3 protein: CASSASSGGFHEQYF; CDR3 DNA: TGTGCCAGCAGCGCATCTAGCGGGGGGTTCCACGAGCAGTACTTC
V gene: TRBV11-2; clone size: -; J gene: TRBJ2-3; D gene: TRBD2; CDR3 protein: CASSLDGRAQDTQYF; CDR3 DNA: TGTGCCAGCAGCTTAGACGGGAGGGCCCAAGATACGCAGTATTTT